This paragraph covers one T cell receptor beta chain sequence. This clonotype was recorded a few times. No cognate antigen has been identified for it. No much larger clonotype is one base removed from it; base qualities were not supplied. These data are taken from a study of identical twins (TCRdb year 2016). Concerning the study at large: TCR alpha and beta repertoires from monozygotic twins, unrelated adults of various ages and cord blood were deep-sequenced to test whether fetal clonotypes persist. Replicate twin experiments were performed at different times using different library preparation protocols to rule out contamination. Beyond this particular receptor, the publication reports: Because the same donors could not be followed over many years, the conclusions relied on cross-sectional statistical analysis. A weaker excess of twin sharing was found in beta out-of-frame sequences because the signal-to-noise ratio was lowered by fewer shared sequences. Out-of-frame TCR alpha sharing in monozygotic twins was systematically underestimated by recombination models, whereas sharing between unrelated individuals was in agreement with the recombination models. Fewer insertions were carried by abundant cord blood beta clonotypes, a similar but weaker trend appeared in young adult naive repertoires, and no such trend appeared in memory repertoires. Invariant T cells such as MAIT and iNKT could partly confound zero-insertion analyses, though diverse VJ usage argued against this for most clonotypes. Compared with coincidental sharing between unrelated individuals, an excess of low generation-probability sequences was observed among out-of-frame TCR alpha sequences shared between twins.

Preparation of the library involved 5' RACE. The instrument given in TCRdb is Illumina HiSeq 2000. A universal primer binding site was introduced by template switching, and a unique molecular identifier was present in the final cDNA, enabling accurate counting of TCR cDNA molecules. Specific primers in the conserved constant-segment region were used to synthesize first-strand cDNA for TCR alpha and beta chains. To control for contamination, every cDNA library carried two barcodes: a SMART-Mk sample barcode plus Illumina barcodes. TruSeq adapter sequences, together with Illumina sample barcodes, were added in two successive PCR steps. The Illumina HiSeq platform was used with custom primers to sequence TCR alpha and beta cDNA libraries. Turning to the authors' computational methods: MiGEC processed the raw reads to extract unique molecular identifiers, while MiXCR was used to determine the CDR3 positions. For each individual, recombination models were inferred using an EM algorithm with the repgenHMM and IGoR tools. Shared clonotypes were analyzed with the tcR package in R, and sharing was normalized by the product of cloneset sizes. Out-of-frame nonproductive sequences were analyzed to study raw recombination free of thymic and clonal selection effects. TCRdb reran the public reads through fastp at Q25 and MiXCR, keeping productive beta chains. Entries that share a CDR3 protein sequence are merged under the most common genes and DNA. Here the V and J calls rest on TCRdb's processing, not on the authors' analysis. For this sample there are 400,000 to 500,000 distinct CDR3 sequences; about a fifth appear just once. The biggest ten clones account for roughly an eighth of the sample.

All donors were healthy Caucasians. The researchers also sequenced three unrelated adults who were not twins: a male aged 18 to 29, a male aged 50 to 59, and a female aged 50 to 59. Miltenyi CD45RO+ enrichment and human naive T-cell isolation kits were used to isolate memory (CD45RO+) and naive T cells from PBMC. There are 18 amino acids in the CDR3, from cysteine to phenylalanine inclusive. Only the CDR3 DNA is retained, 54 bases long and in frame from the first base. The germline V gene (reference sequence) sets CDR1 to LGHDT and CDR2 to YNNKEL. Relative to germline, V is missing 2 bases and J is missing 5 bases, with 9 bases of the junction outside any gene match.

This receptor was identified in a middle-aged man in good health. The chain is assembled from TRBV3-1 and TRBJ2-5; 15 central nucleotides agree with TRBD2. Sequencing was carried out using naive T cells sorted from blood. The cell subset or site label, read with the paper, signifies: cells isolated with a human naive T-cell isolation kit. The DNA is as follows: TGTGCCAGCAGCCAAAGCGGACTAGCGGGAGGGCCACTGGAGACCCAGTACTTC. It translates as CASSQSGLAGGPLETQYF.